Listed below are T cell receptor beta chains from one sample, sequenced in a study of human T cells and chemical hapten exposure. MiXCR was run by TCRdb on the RACE reads, yielding one entry per CDR3 protein. The table has 180,000 or so distinct CDR3 sequences, more than 14% seen once; the top ten hold 1.5% to 2%. This specimen consisted of whole blood, obtained in connection with sensitization to the hapten diphenylcyclopropenone (DPC). The receptors shown here come from a woman aged 25-40 years with alopecia areata. Some clones in this sample may be carry-over from other donors' samples. Both conserved end residues are part of each CDR3. Fields, in order: D gene, clone size, V gene, J gene, CDR3 protein, CDR3 DNA. A D gene is named only where the DNA matches it firmly. Expanded clones get a size class; other rows say once, few or many, or leave the size out.

d_call: .; clone_size: few; v_call: TRBV7-2; j_call: TRBJ2-6; cdr3_aa: CASSLFGGRTSGANVLTF; cdr3_nt: TGTGCCAGCAGCTTATTTGGCGGACGGACCTCTGGGGCCAACGTCCTGACTTTC
d_call: .; clone_size: once; v_call: TRBV30; j_call: TRBJ2-1; cdr3_aa: CAWSGRDNEQFF; cdr3_nt: TGTGCCTGGAGCGGCCGGGACAATGAGCAGTTCTTC
d_call: .; clone_size: .; v_call: TRBV18; j_call: TRBJ2-3; cdr3_aa: CASSPRDHSGDTQYF; cdr3_nt: TGTGCCAGCTCACCACGGGACCACAGCGGCGATACGCAGTATTTT
d_call: .; clone_size: .; v_call: TRBV5-1; j_call: TRBJ2-5; cdr3_aa: CASSFGRPNTDQETQYF; cdr3_nt: TGCGCCAGCAGCTTCGGACGACCAAATACCGACCAAGAGACCCAGTACTTC
d_call: .; clone_size: .; v_call: TRBV29-1; j_call: TRBJ2-2; cdr3_aa: CSVADPNTGELFF; cdr3_nt: TGCAGCGTCGCCGACCCAAACACCGGGGAGCTGTTTTTT
d_call: .; clone_size: .; v_call: TRBV18; j_call: TRBJ2-3; cdr3_aa: CVSSQTGPDTQYF; cdr3_nt: TGTGTCAGCTCTCAAACAGGGCCAGATACGCAGTATTTT
d_call: .; clone_size: .; v_call: TRBV29-1; j_call: TRBJ2-6; cdr3_aa: CSVEKPDSGANVLTF; cdr3_nt: TGCAGCGTTGAGAAACCGGACTCTGGGGCCAACGTCCTGACTTTC
d_call: TRBD1; clone_size: many; v_call: TRBV28; j_call: TRBJ1-5; cdr3_aa: CASSLYMGDRGRYQPQHF; cdr3_nt: TGTGCCAGCAGTTTATATATGGGGGACAGGGGAAGGTATCAGCCCCAGCATTTT
d_call: .; clone_size: few; v_call: TRBV20-1; j_call: TRBJ1-1; cdr3_aa: CSARDYREGDTEAFF; cdr3_nt: TGCAGTGCTAGAGATTACAGGGAGGGAGACACTGAAGCTTTCTTT
d_call: TRBD1; clone_size: few; v_call: TRBV28; j_call: TRBJ2-5; cdr3_aa: CASRTTGDSETQYF; cdr3_nt: TGTGCCAGCAGGACTACAGGGGATTCGGAGACCCAGTACTTC
d_call: TRBD1; clone_size: .; v_call: TRBV28; j_call: TRBJ2-7; cdr3_aa: CASSSNRGAQYF; cdr3_nt: TGTGCCAGCAGTTCCAACAGGGGTGCGCAGTACTTC
d_call: .; clone_size: few; v_call: TRBV7-6; j_call: TRBJ2-7; cdr3_aa: CASSLDSGPYEQYF; cdr3_nt: TGTGCCAGCAGCTTGGATAGCGGACCGTACGAGCAGTACTTC
d_call: .; clone_size: few; v_call: TRBV18; j_call: TRBJ1-6; cdr3_aa: CASSPLDSNNSPLHF; cdr3_nt: TGTGCCAGCTCACCTTTGGACAGCAATAATTCACCCCTCCACTTT
d_call: .; clone_size: .; v_call: TRBV5-1; j_call: TRBJ2-7; cdr3_aa: CASSLGEPGEQYF; cdr3_nt: TGCGCCAGCAGCTTGGGGGAACCTGGAGAGCAGTACTTC
d_call: .; clone_size: few; v_call: TRBV28; j_call: TRBJ2-4; cdr3_aa: CASSFRDGAKNIQYF; cdr3_nt: TGTGCCAGCAGTTTCAGGGATGGAGCCAAAAACATTCAGTACTTC
d_call: TRBD2; clone_size: .; v_call: TRBV29-1; j_call: TRBJ2-3; cdr3_aa: CSGGTSGSTDTQYF; cdr3_nt: TGCAGCGGCGGGACTAGCGGGAGCACAGATACGCAGTATTTT
d_call: .; clone_size: few; v_call: TRBV18; j_call: TRBJ1-2; cdr3_aa: CASSPIGAGDIGYTF; cdr3_nt: TGTGCCAGCTCACCAATCGGGGCAGGGGATATAGGCTACACCTTC
d_call: TRBD1; clone_size: few; v_call: TRBV5-1; j_call: TRBJ2-2; cdr3_aa: CATGGQGATGELFF; cdr3_nt: TGCGCCACCGGGGGACAGGGAGCCACCGGGGAGCTGTTTTTT
d_call: .; clone_size: few; v_call: TRBV10-3; j_call: TRBJ2-1; cdr3_aa: CATSPNNEQFF; cdr3_nt: TGTGCCACCTCACCAAACAATGAGCAGTTCTTC
d_call: .; clone_size: once; v_call: TRBV6-6; j_call: TRBJ2-3; cdr3_aa: CASSYIGSGVTDTQYF; cdr3_nt: TGTGCCAGCAGTTACATAGGTAGTGGGGTCACAGATACGCAGTATTTT
d_call: TRBD1; clone_size: .; v_call: TRBV2; j_call: TRBJ2-2; cdr3_aa: CASSETGLSTGELFF; cdr3_nt: TGTGCCAGCAGTGAGACAGGGTTGAGCACCGGGGAGCTGTTTTTT
d_call: TRBD1; clone_size: many; v_call: TRBV3-1; j_call: TRBJ2-1; cdr3_aa: CASSPGTGYNEQFF; cdr3_nt: TGTGCCAGCAGCCCCGGGACAGGTTACAATGAGCAGTTCTTC
d_call: .; clone_size: few; v_call: TRBV12-3/TRBV12-4; j_call: TRBJ1-6; cdr3_aa: CASSLVGGSGNSPLHF; cdr3_nt: TGTGCCAGCAGTTTAGTGGGGGGATCGGGTAATTCACCCCTCCACTTT
d_call: .; clone_size: few; v_call: TRBV4-2; j_call: TRBJ1-2; cdr3_aa: CASSQAGRIYGYTF; cdr3_nt: TGTGCCAGCAGCCAAGCCGGGAGGATCTATGGCTACACCTTC
d_call: .; clone_size: few; v_call: TRBV3-2; j_call: TRBJ2-1; cdr3_aa: CASSQKRPSFKGSYNEQFF; cdr3_nt: TGTGCCAGCAGCCAAAAGCGGCCGAGTTTTAAAGGCTCCTACAATGAGCAGTTCTTC
d_call: .; clone_size: .; v_call: TRBV12-3/TRBV12-4; j_call: TRBJ1-1; cdr3_aa: CASSLTASNTEAFF; cdr3_nt: TGTGCCAGCAGTTTGACAGCTAGCAACACTGAAGCTTTCTTT
d_call: .; clone_size: .; v_call: TRBV6-5; j_call: TRBJ1-4; cdr3_aa: CASSYSGHINEKLFF; cdr3_nt: TGTGCCAGCAGTTACTCGGGACACATTAATGAAAAACTGTTTTTT
d_call: .; clone_size: few; v_call: TRBV7-9; j_call: TRBJ1-4; cdr3_aa: CASSSMPGVGATNEKLFF; cdr3_nt: TGTGCCAGCAGCTCCATGCCAGGGGTTGGGGCAACTAATGAAAAACTGTTTTTT
d_call: .; clone_size: .; v_call: TRBV18; j_call: TRBJ1-2; cdr3_aa: CASSPSGTGNYGYTF; cdr3_nt: TGTGCCAGCTCACCAAGCGGGACGGGAAACTATGGCTACACCTTC
d_call: TRBD1; clone_size: .; v_call: TRBV18; j_call: TRBJ1-5; cdr3_aa: CASSPPDREGQPQHF; cdr3_nt: TGTGCCAGCTCACCGCCGGACAGGGAGGGTCAGCCCCAGCATTTT
d_call: .; clone_size: few; v_call: TRBV30; j_call: TRBJ2-3; cdr3_aa: CAWSTGPAGTDTQYF; cdr3_nt: TGTGCCTGGAGCACGGGACCGGCGGGCACAGATACGCAGTATTTT
d_call: .; clone_size: few; v_call: TRBV5-6; j_call: TRBJ2-3; cdr3_aa: CASSVTGYTQYF; cdr3_nt: TGTGCCAGCAGCGTGACGGGTTATACGCAGTATTTT
d_call: TRBD2; clone_size: few; v_call: TRBV7-2; j_call: TRBJ2-2; cdr3_aa: CASSLALRELGGELFF; cdr3_nt: TGTGCCAGCAGCTTAGCGTTGCGGGAGTTAGGCGGGGAGCTGTTTTTT
d_call: .; clone_size: few; v_call: TRBV7-2; j_call: TRBJ1-1; cdr3_aa: CASSLAGVMSTEAFF; cdr3_nt: TGTGCCAGCAGCTTAGCGGGGGTTATGAGCACTGAAGCTTTCTTT
d_call: .; clone_size: .; v_call: TRBV28; j_call: TRBJ1-2; cdr3_aa: CASMGFYGYTF; cdr3_nt: TGTGCCAGCATGGGATTCTATGGCTACACCTTC
d_call: TRBD2; clone_size: many; v_call: TRBV28; j_call: TRBJ2-6; cdr3_aa: CASSSSGRAISGANVLTF; cdr3_nt: TGTGCCAGCAGCTCTTCCGGGAGGGCCATCTCTGGGGCCAACGTCCTGACTTTC
d_call: TRBD2; clone_size: few; v_call: TRBV2; j_call: TRBJ2-7; cdr3_aa: CASSRTSGREQYF; cdr3_nt: TGTGCCAGCAGTAGGACTAGCGGGAGGGAGCAGTACTTC
d_call: TRBD1; clone_size: many; v_call: TRBV30; j_call: TRBJ2-7; cdr3_aa: CAWAPGTATYEQYF; cdr3_nt: TGTGCCTGGGCTCCCGGGACAGCGACCTACGAGCAGTACTTC
d_call: TRBD1; clone_size: few; v_call: TRBV5-1; j_call: TRBJ1-6; cdr3_aa: CASSPRAQGSNSPLHF; cdr3_nt: TGCGCCAGCAGCCCAAGGGCACAGGGGTCAAATTCACCCCTCCACTTT
d_call: .; clone_size: .; v_call: TRBV11-2; j_call: TRBJ2-1; cdr3_aa: CASSPRPDNEQFF; cdr3_nt: TGTGCCAGCAGCCCCCGGCCTGACAATGAGCAGTTCTTC
d_call: .; clone_size: few; v_call: TRBV5-1; j_call: TRBJ2-1; cdr3_aa: CASRGQARLFQYEQFF; cdr3_nt: TGCGCCAGCAGGGGCCAAGCGAGACTCTTTCAGTATGAGCAGTTCTTC
d_call: .; clone_size: many; v_call: TRBV12-3/TRBV12-4; j_call: TRBJ2-2; cdr3_aa: CASSLAHPGTGELFF; cdr3_nt: TGTGCCAGCAGTCTTGCCCACCCAGGGACCGGGGAGCTGTTTTTT
d_call: .; clone_size: few; v_call: TRBV28; j_call: TRBJ1-4; cdr3_aa: CATIAGSNEKLFF; cdr3_nt: TGTGCCACAATTGCCGGGAGTAATGAAAAACTGTTTTTT
d_call: TRBD1; clone_size: .; v_call: TRBV18; j_call: TRBJ2-5; cdr3_aa: CASSWTGEETQYF; cdr3_nt: TGTGCCAGCTCCTGGACAGGCGAAGAGACCCAGTACTTC
d_call: .; clone_size: many; v_call: TRBV19; j_call: TRBJ2-5; cdr3_aa: CASSMVGGNQETQYF; cdr3_nt: TGTGCCAGTAGTATGGTAGGGGGGAACCAAGAGACCCAGTACTTC
d_call: .; clone_size: .; v_call: TRBV5-4; j_call: TRBJ2-3; cdr3_aa: CASSPGPSLANTDTQYF; cdr3_nt: TGTGCCAGCAGCCCGGGACCCTCTTTGGCCAACACAGATACGCAGTATTTT
d_call: .; clone_size: many; v_call: TRBV28; j_call: TRBJ2-7; cdr3_aa: CASSPVGGTGGYEQYF; cdr3_nt: TGTGCCAGCAGCCCGGTTGGAGGGACCGGAGGCTACGAGCAGTACTTC
d_call: .; clone_size: few; v_call: TRBV20-1; j_call: TRBJ1-5; cdr3_aa: CSARDPRGQRQPQHF; cdr3_nt: TGCAGTGCTAGAGATCCCCGGGGGCAAAGGCAGCCCCAGCATTTT
d_call: .; clone_size: .; v_call: TRBV5-6; j_call: TRBJ2-7; cdr3_aa: CASSSDFF; cdr3_nt: TGTGCCAGCAGCTCGGACTTCTTC
d_call: TRBD2; clone_size: many; v_call: TRBV28; j_call: TRBJ2-7; cdr3_aa: CASSLTSGRSYEQYF; cdr3_nt: TGTGCCAGCAGTTTAACTAGCGGGCGATCCTACGAGCAGTACTTC
d_call: .; clone_size: few; v_call: TRBV7-2; j_call: TRBJ2-4; cdr3_aa: CASSLGQNLAKNIQYF; cdr3_nt: TGTGCCAGCAGCTTAGGACAGAACCTAGCCAAAAACATTCAGTACTTC
d_call: .; clone_size: .; v_call: TRBV5-1; j_call: TRBJ1-6; cdr3_aa: CASSWGYQGGSSSSYNSPLHF; cdr3_nt: TGCGCCAGCAGCTGGGGATATCAGGGAGGTAGCTCGAGCTCCTATAATTCACCCCTCCACTTT
d_call: .; clone_size: few; v_call: TRBV4-3; j_call: TRBJ2-6; cdr3_aa: CASSQAGANVLTF; cdr3_nt: TGCGCCAGCAGCCAAGCGGGGGCCAACGTCCTGACTTTC
d_call: .; clone_size: few; v_call: TRBV5-6; j_call: TRBJ2-3; cdr3_aa: CASSLRASFMGDTQYF; cdr3_nt: TGTGCCAGCAGCTTGAGGGCTTCATTCATGGGAGATACGCAGTATTTT
d_call: TRBD2; clone_size: few; v_call: TRBV7-2; j_call: TRBJ2-5; cdr3_aa: CASSPGLAGSKETQYF; cdr3_nt: TGTGCCAGCAGCCCTGGACTAGCGGGATCTAAAGAGACCCAGTACTTC
d_call: TRBD1; clone_size: many; v_call: TRBV2; j_call: TRBJ2-7; cdr3_aa: CASSATGIEQYF; cdr3_nt: TGTGCCAGCAGTGCGACAGGGATCGAGCAGTACTTC
d_call: .; clone_size: .; v_call: TRBV5-1; j_call: TRBJ1-5; cdr3_aa: CASSRGSGQPQHF; cdr3_nt: TGCGCCAGCAGCAGAGGTTCGGGTCAGCCCCAGCATTTT
d_call: TRBD2; clone_size: few; v_call: TRBV12-3/TRBV12-4; j_call: TRBJ2-5; cdr3_aa: CASSLTSGRETQYF; cdr3_nt: TGTGCCAGCAGTTTAACTAGCGGGAGAGAGACCCAGTACTTC
d_call: .; clone_size: many; v_call: TRBV18; j_call: TRBJ2-3; cdr3_aa: CASSPEVLAFTDTQYF; cdr3_nt: TGTGCCAGCTCACCTGAGGTTCTAGCGTTCACAGATACGCAGTATTTT
d_call: .; clone_size: many; v_call: TRBV9; j_call: TRBJ1-1; cdr3_aa: CASSPRDRMNTEAFF; cdr3_nt: TGTGCCAGCAGCCCCAGAGACAGAATGAACACTGAAGCTTTCTTT